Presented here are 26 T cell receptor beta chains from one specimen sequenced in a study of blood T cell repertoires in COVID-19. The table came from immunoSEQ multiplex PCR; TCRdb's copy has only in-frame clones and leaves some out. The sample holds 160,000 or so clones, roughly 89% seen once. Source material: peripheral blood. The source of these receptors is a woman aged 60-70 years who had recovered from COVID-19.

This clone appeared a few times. As DNA, the CDR3 is TGTGCCAGCAGTTACGGGGACAGCTCTGGAAACACCATATATTTT. This encodes CASSYGDSSGNTIYF. The genes are TRBV6-5 and TRBJ1-3; TRBD1 agrees at 7 bases. Germline loops: CDR1 MNHEY, CDR2 SVGAGI. V shed 2 bases, J shed 0 bases, and the junction held 1 base outside the gene matches. This CDR3 is built from 15 residues.

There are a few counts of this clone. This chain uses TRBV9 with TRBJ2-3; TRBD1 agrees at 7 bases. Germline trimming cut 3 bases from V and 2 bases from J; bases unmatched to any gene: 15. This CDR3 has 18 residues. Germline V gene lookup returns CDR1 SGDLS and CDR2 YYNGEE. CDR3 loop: CASSAPLTGASTTDTQYF. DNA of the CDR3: TGTGCCAGCAGCGCTCCCCTCACAGGGGCCTCTACCACAGATACGCAGTATTTT.

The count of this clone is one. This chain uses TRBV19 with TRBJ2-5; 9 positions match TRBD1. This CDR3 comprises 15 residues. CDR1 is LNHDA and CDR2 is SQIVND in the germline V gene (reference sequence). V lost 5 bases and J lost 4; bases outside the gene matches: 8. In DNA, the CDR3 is TGTGCCAGTAGTCAACAGGGGGCAAGCACAGAGACCCAGTACTTC. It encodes CASSQQGASTETQYF.

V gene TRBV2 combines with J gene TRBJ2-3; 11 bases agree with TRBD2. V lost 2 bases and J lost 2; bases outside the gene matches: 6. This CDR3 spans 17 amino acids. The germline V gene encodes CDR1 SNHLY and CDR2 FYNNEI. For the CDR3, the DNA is TGTGCCAGCAGTGAACGCGCGGGACTAGCGGTCACAGATACGCAGTATTTT. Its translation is CASSERAGLAVTDTQYF.

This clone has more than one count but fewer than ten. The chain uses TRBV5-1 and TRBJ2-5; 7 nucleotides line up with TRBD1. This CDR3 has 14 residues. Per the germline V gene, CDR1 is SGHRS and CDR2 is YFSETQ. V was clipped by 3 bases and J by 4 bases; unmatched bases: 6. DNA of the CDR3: TGCGCCAGCAGCTCGACAGGGTTCGGAGAGACCCAGTACTTC. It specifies CASSSTGFGETQYF.

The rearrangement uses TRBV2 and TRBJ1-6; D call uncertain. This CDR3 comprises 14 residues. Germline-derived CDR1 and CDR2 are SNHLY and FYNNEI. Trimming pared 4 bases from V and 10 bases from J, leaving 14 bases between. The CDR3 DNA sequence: TGTGCCAGCAGTGTCCCGGGGTTTCCGTCACCCCTCCACTTT. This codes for CASSVPGFPSPLHF.

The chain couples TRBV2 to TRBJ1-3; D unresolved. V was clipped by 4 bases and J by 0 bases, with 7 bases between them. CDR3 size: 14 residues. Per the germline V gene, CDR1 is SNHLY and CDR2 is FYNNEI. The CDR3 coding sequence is TGTGCCAGCAGTGTGTACAGCTCTGGAAACACCATATATTTT. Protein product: CASSVYSSGNTIYF.

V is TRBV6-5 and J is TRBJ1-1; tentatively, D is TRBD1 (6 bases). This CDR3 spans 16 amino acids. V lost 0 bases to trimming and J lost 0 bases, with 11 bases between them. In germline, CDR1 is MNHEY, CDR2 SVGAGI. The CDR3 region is CASSYSRGTLNTEAFF. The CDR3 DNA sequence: TGTGCCAGCAGTTACTCCAGGGGCACGTTGAACACTGAAGCTTTCTTT.

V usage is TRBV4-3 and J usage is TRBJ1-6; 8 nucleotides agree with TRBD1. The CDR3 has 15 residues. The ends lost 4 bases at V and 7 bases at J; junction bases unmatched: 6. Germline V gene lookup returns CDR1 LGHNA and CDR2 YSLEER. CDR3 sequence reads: CASSPRQGQNSPLHF. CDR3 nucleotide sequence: TGCGCCAGCAGCCCCCGACAGGGGCAGAATTCACCCCTCCACTTT.

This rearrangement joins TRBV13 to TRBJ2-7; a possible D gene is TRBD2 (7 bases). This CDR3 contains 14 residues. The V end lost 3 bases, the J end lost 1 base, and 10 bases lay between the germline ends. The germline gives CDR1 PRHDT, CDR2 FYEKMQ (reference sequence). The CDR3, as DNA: TGTGCCAGCAGCTTGGGGAGGGGGTCCTACGAGCAGTACTTC. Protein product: CASSLGRGSYEQYF.

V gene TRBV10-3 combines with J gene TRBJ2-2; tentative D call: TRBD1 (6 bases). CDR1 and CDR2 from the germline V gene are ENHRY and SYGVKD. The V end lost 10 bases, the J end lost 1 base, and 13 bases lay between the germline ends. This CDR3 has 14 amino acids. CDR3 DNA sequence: TGTGCCACCCTCCGGGACAAGAACACCGGGGAGCTGTTTTTT. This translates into CATLRDKNTGELFF.

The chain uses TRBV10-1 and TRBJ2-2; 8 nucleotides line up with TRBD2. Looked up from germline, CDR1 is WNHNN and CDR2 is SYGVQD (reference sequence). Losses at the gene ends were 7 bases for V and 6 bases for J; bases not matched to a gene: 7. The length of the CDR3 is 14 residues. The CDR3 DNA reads TGCGCCAGCATGAGGACTAGCCCCCCCGGGGAGCTGTTTTTT. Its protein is CASMRTSPPGELFF.

The DNA of the CDR3 is TGTGCCAGCAGCGAGGGACATTATAGCAATCAGCCCCAGCATTTT. Protein: CASSEGHYSNQPQHF. The chain links TRBV5-5 to TRBJ1-5, with a weak D call TRBD1 (6 bases). V was clipped by 4 bases and J by 0 bases, with 11 bases between them. Germline V CDR1 and CDR2: SGHKS, YYEKEE (reference sequence). This CDR3 contains 15 residues.

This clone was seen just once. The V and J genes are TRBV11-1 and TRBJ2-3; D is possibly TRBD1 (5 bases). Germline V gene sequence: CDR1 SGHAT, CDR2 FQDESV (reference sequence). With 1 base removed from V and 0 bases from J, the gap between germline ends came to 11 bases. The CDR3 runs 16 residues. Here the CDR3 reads CASSLEGRVSTDTQYF. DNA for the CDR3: TGTGCCAGCAGCTTAGAGGGCAGGGTCAGCACAGATACGCAGTATTTT.

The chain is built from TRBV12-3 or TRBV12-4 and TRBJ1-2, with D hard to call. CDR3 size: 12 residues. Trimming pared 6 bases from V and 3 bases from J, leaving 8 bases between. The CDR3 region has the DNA TGTGCCAGCAGCACTGGAGACTATGGCTACACCTTC. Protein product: CASSTGDYGYTF.

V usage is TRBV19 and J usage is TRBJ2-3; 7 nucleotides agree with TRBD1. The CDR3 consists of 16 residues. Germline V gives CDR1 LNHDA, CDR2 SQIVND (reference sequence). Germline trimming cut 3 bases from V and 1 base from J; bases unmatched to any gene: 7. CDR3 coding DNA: TGTGCCAGTAGTATCCCTCGACAGGGTGGCACAGATACGCAGTATTTT. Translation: CASSIPRQGGTDTQYF.

The CDR3 reads CASSPSTTANYGYTF. CDR3 in DNA: TGTGCCAGCTCACCCTCCACGACAGCAAACTATGGCTACACCTTC. The chain uses TRBV18 and TRBJ1-2; D might be TRBD1 (5 bases). V was cut by 3 bases and J by 2 bases, with 13 bases left in between. There are 15 residues in the CDR3. Germline V gene sequence: CDR1 KGHSH, CDR2 LQKENI.

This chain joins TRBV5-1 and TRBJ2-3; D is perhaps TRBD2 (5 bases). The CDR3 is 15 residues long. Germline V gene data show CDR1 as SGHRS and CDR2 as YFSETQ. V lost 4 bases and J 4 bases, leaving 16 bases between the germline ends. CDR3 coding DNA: TGCGCCAGCAGCAGTTGGGTAGGAGGTGCAGATACGCAGTATTTT. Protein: CASSSWVGGADTQYF. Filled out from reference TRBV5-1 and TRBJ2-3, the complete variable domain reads KAGVTQTPRYLIKTRGQQVTLSCSPISGHRSVSWYQQTPGQGLQFLFEYFSETQRNKGNFPGRFSGRQFSNSRSEMNVSTLELGDSALYLCASSSWVGGADTQYFGPGTRLTVL.

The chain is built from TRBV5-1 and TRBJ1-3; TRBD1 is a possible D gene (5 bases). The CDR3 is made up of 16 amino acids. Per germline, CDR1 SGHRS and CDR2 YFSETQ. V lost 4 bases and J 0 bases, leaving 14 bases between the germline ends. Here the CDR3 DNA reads TGCGCCAGCAGCGGCACCGGGACTGGCTCTGGAAACACCATATATTTT. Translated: CASSGTGTGSGNTIYF.

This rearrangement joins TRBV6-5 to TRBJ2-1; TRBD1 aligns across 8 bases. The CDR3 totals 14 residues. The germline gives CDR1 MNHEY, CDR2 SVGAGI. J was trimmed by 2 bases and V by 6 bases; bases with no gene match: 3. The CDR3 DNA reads TGTGCCAGCAGGACAGGGGAAGCCTACAATGAGCAGTTCTTC. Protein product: CASRTGEAYNEQFF.

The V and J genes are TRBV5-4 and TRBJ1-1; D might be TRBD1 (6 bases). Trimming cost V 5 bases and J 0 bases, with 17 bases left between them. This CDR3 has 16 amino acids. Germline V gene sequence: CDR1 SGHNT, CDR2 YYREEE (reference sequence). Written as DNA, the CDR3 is TGTGCCAGCAGGACGAACAGGGAAGTAATGAACACTGAAGCTTTCTTT. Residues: CASRTNREVMNTEAFF. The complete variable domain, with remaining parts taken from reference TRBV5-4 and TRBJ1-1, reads ETGVTQSPTHLIKTRGQQVTLRCSSQSGHNTVSWYQQALGQGPQFIFQYYREEENGRGNFPPRFSGLQFPNYSSELNVNALELDDSALYLCASRTNREVMNTEAFFGQGTRLTVV.

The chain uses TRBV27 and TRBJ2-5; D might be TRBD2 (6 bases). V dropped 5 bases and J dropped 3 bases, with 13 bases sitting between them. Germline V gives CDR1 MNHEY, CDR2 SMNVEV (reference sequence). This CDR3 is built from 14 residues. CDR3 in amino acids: CASSTGTPKETQYF. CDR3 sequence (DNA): TGTGCCAGCAGTACCGGGACTCCCAAAGAGACCCAGTACTTC.

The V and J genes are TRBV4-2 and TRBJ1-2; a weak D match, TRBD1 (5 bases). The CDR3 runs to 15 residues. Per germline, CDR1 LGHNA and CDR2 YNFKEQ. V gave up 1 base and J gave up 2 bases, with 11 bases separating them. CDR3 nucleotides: TGTGCCAGCAGCCAAGGGGAAGGGGAAAACTATGGCTACACCTTC. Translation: CASSQGEGENYGYTF.

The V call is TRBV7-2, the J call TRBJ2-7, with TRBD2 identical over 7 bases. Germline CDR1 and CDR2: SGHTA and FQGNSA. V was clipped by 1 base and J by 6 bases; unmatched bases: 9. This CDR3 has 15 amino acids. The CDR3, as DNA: TGTGCCAGCAGCTTAGGATTGGCGGGGGTAGGCGAGCAGTACTTC. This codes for CASSLGLAGVGEQYF. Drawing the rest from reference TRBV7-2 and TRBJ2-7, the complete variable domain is GAGVSQSPSNKVTEKGKDVELRCDPISGHTALYWYRQSLGQGLEFLIYFQGNSAPDKSGLPSDRFSAERTGGSVSTLTIQRTQQEDSAVYLCASSLGLAGVGEQYFGPGTRLTVT.

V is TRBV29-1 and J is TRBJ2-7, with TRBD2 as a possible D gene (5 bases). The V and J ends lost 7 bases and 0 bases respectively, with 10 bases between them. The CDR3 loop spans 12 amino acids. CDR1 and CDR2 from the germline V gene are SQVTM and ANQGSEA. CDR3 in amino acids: CSGRGSSYEQYF. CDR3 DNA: TGCAGCGGACGAGGGAGCTCCTACGAGCAGTACTTC.

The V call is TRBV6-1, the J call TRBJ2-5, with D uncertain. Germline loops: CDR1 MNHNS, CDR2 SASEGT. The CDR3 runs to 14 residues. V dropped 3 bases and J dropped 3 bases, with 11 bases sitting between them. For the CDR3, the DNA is TGTGCCAGCAGTGAGAATAGCCCGAAAGAGACCCAGTACTTC. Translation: CASSENSPKETQYF.